Below, 21 T cell receptor beta chains from the same sample are listed, as sequenced in a study of blood T cell repertoires in COVID-19. Produced via immunoSEQ multiplex PCR; TCRdb's table is partial and in-frame only. The sample includes 200,000 to 250,000 clones, 84% of them seen just once. The sequenced sample consisted of peripheral blood. All receptors come from a woman aged 55-70 years who had recovered from COVID-19.

V gene TRBV19 combines with J gene TRBJ1-5, with TRBD1 identical over 9 bases. The germline V gene encodes CDR1 LNHDA and CDR2 SQIVND (reference sequence). V gave up 7 bases and J gave up 1 base; unmatched junction bases: 11. The CDR3 sequence is 17 residues long. The CDR3 here is CASMSWGDRASNQPQHF. The CDR3 bases are TGTGCCAGTATGTCTTGGGGGGACAGGGCGAGCAATCAGCCCCAGCATTTT.

J is TRBJ2-2 and V is TRBV3-1 (or the pseudogene TRBV3-2); 7 nucleotides line up with TRBD2. There are 15 residues in the CDR3. Germline V CDR1 and CDR2: LGHDT, YNNKEL (reference sequence). Unmatched junction bases numbered 2, after V lost 4 bases and J lost 0 bases. The CDR3 is CASSRTSPNTGELFF. The CDR3 DNA follows: TGTGCCAGCAGCCGGACTAGTCCGAACACCGGGGAGCTGTTTTTT.

The V call is TRBV11-2, the J call TRBJ2-2, with D tentatively TRBD2 (6 bases). With 5 bases removed from V and 5 bases from J, the gap between germline ends came to 15 bases. Germline V gene data show CDR1 as SGHAT and CDR2 as FQNNGV. There are 15 residues in the CDR3. DNA for the CDR3: TGTGCCAGCAGCCCGCCGGGACTTATGACCGGGGAGCTGTTTTTT. Protein product: CASSPPGLMTGELFF.

The CDR3 nucleotides are TGCGCCAGCAGCCAAGCCTTGAGAGGAGGCAATTCACCCCTCCACTTT. This codes for CASSQALRGGNSPLHF. The rearrangement joins TRBV4-1 to TRBJ1-6; the D is unclear. Germline CDR1 MGHRA, CDR2 YSYEKL. The CDR3 extends over 16 amino acids. V was cut by 1 base and J by 7 bases, with 14 bases left in between.

The chain links TRBV7-9 to TRBJ2-1, with D tentatively TRBD1 (6 bases). Germline CDR1 is SEHNR and CDR2 is FQNEAQ (reference sequence). Trimming pared 5 bases from V and 5 bases from J, leaving 13 bases between. CDR3 length: 14 amino acids. CDR3 DNA: TGTGCCAGCAGCCCACGGAGGACAGACAATGAGCAGTTCTTC. Residues: CASSPRRTDNEQFF.

The chain employs TRBV2 and TRBJ2-3, with TRBD2 matching over 13 bases. V was clipped by 6 bases and J by 7 bases; unmatched bases: 10. CDR1 is SNHLY, CDR2 FYNNEI, per germline. The length of the CDR3 is 16 residues. CDR3 loop: CASSTPTSGGTNTQYF. CDR3 nucleotides: TGTGCCAGCAGCACCCCGACTAGCGGGGGGACGAATACGCAGTATTTT.

The CDR3 DNA reads as TGTGCCAGCAGCTCAGACAGGGGAAGCACAGATACGCAGTATTTT. Translated: CASSSDRGSTDTQYF. This rearrangement joins TRBV7-2 to TRBJ2-3; 8 bases agree with TRBD1. V trimming: 4 bases; J trimming: 0 bases; junction bases outside the gene matches: 3. This CDR3 is 15 amino acids long. Germline V gene sequence: CDR1 SGHTA, CDR2 FQGNSA.

This chain links TRBV7-2 with TRBJ2-3; D is unclear. Trimming left V 4 bases short and J 5 bases short, with 7 bases between. The CDR3 spans 12 residues. Germline V gene data show CDR1 as SGHTA and CDR2 as FQGNSA. CDR3 DNA: TGTGCCAGCAGCTCGGTCCTAGATACGCAGTATTTT. It translates to CASSSVLDTQYF.

This clone was counted many times. The J gene is TRBJ2-3, the V gene TRBV19; 8 positions match TRBD2. The CDR3 has 16 residues. Trimming removed 3 bases from V and 3 bases from J; junction bases left unmatched: 8. Germline loops: CDR1 LNHDA, CDR2 SQIVND (reference sequence). This CDR3 reads CASSISDGGATDTQYF. The CDR3 region has the DNA TGTGCCAGTAGTATTTCTGACGGGGGGGCAACAGATACGCAGTATTTT.

The chain has TRBV6-5 and TRBJ1-1; D call uncertain. The V end was cut by 7 bases, the J end by 5 bases, with 17 bases between. Germline V gene sequence: CDR1 MNHEY, CDR2 SVGAGI. CDR3 size: 14 residues. CDR3 amino acids: CASTLGGFFTEAFF. CDR3 nucleotide sequence: TGTGCCAGCACCCTAGGAGGGTTTTTTACTGAAGCTTTCTTT.

This chain links TRBV6-1 with TRBJ1-4; D gene ambiguous. The CDR3 sequence is 13 residues long. Per germline, CDR1 MNHNS and CDR2 SASEGT. Trimming shortened V by 2 bases and J by 8 bases, and 9 bases separated the two germline ends. The CDR3 spells CASSELGLEKLFF. The CDR3 nucleotides read TGTGCCAGCAGTGAATTGGGCCTAGAAAAACTGTTTTTT.

The chain recombines TRBV2 with TRBJ2-3, with a possible D match to TRBD1 (6 bases). There are 13 residues in the CDR3. V was clipped by 8 bases and J by 2 bases, with 11 bases between them. Germline V gives CDR1 SNHLY, CDR2 FYNNEI. CDR3 residues: CASGTGYTDTQYF. The CDR3 DNA reads TGTGCCAGCGGAACAGGGTACACAGATACGCAGTATTTT.

Only a few counts were recorded for this clone. This chain joins TRBV9 and TRBJ2-2, with TRBD2 matching 9 bases. This CDR3 region has 17 residues. Trimming cost V 1 base and J 2 bases; bases outside gene matches: 6. Germline CDR1 reads SGDLS; CDR2 reads YYNGEE. This CDR3 is CASSVQAGGPNTGELFF. For the CDR3, the DNA is TGTGCCAGCAGCGTACAAGCGGGGGGACCCAACACCGGGGAGCTGTTTTTT. Based on the CDR3 plus reference TRBV9 and TRBJ2-2, the full variable domain is DSGVTQTPKHLITATGQRVTLRCSPRSGDLSVYWYQQSLDQGLQFLIQYYNGEERAKGNILERFSAQQFPDLHSELNLSSLELGDSALYFCASSVQAGGPNTGELFFGEGSRLTVL.

This clone is a singleton in its sample. The genes are TRBV6-1 and TRBJ2-2, with D possibly TRBD1 on 6 matching bases. CDR1 is MNHNS, CDR2 SASEGT, per germline. The CDR3 is 15 residues long. The germline V and J ends were trimmed by 0 bases and 6 bases, with 11 bases remaining between them. This CDR3 reads CASSEAHGGAGELFF. CDR3 DNA: TGTGCCAGCAGTGAAGCGCATGGGGGCGCCGGGGAGCTGTTTTTT.

The chain recombines TRBV30 with TRBJ2-1, with a tentative D call TRBD1 (6 bases). The germline V and J ends were trimmed by 2 bases and 12 bases, with 14 bases remaining between them. From germline, CDR1 is GTSNPN and CDR2 SVGIG (reference sequence). This CDR3 has 12 amino acids. The DNA for the CDR3 is TGTGCCTGGAGTTTCTACCGGGACACGCAGTTCTTC. This codes for CAWSFYRDTQFF.

This clone has just a few counts. This sequence joins TRBV18 and TRBJ2-3; 8 positions agree with TRBD2. CDR3 length: 15 amino acids. Germline V CDR1 and CDR2: KGHSH, LQKENI. V shed 3 bases and J 4 bases; nucleotides not matched to a gene: 6. The CDR3 loop reads CASSPSGLGSDTQYF. The CDR3, as DNA: TGTGCCAGCTCACCGTCGGGACTAGGCTCAGATACGCAGTATTTT. The full variable domain, rest sourced from reference TRBV18 and TRBJ2-3, is NAGVMQNPRHLVRRRGQEARLRCSPMKGHSHVYWYRQLPEEGLKFMVYLQKENIIDESGMPKERFSAEFPKEGPSILRIQQVVRGDSAAYFCASSPSGLGSDTQYFGPGTRLTVL.

This clone was observed once. The CDR3 DNA reads TGTGCCAGCAGCCAAGATCGTACTAGCCTGGGCCCAGATACGCAGTATTTT. Amino acid sequence: CASSQDRTSLGPDTQYF. J is TRBJ2-3 and V is TRBV3-1 (or the pseudogene TRBV3-2); possible D gene TRBD2, 6 bases. V lost 0 bases and J lost 4, with 17 bases in between. Germline CDR1 and CDR2: LGHDT and YNNKEL (reference sequence). The CDR3 has 17 amino acids.

J is TRBJ2-7 and V is TRBV12-5, with TRBD1 matching 7 bases. The ends lost 7 bases at V and 6 bases at J; junction bases unmatched: 12. Germline V gene sequence: CDR1 LGHNT, CDR2 FRNRAP. The CDR3 contains 14 residues. The DNA for the CDR3 is TGTGCTAGTGCCCGACAGGGAATCAGTCGCGAGCAGTACTTC. Residues: CASARQGISREQYF. The complete variable domain, with remaining parts taken from reference TRBV12-5 and TRBJ2-7, reads DARVTQTPRHKVTEMGQEVTMRCQPILGHNTVFWYRQTMMQGLELLAYFRNRAPLDDSGMPKDRFSAEMPDATLATLKIQPSEPRDSAVYFCASARQGISREQYFGPGTRLTVT.

The J gene is TRBJ2-1, the V gene TRBV6-6; 12 nucleotides align to TRBD2. The CDR3 is made up of 16 amino acids. The germline gives CDR1 MNHNY, CDR2 SVGAGI (reference sequence). V gave up 3 bases and J gave up 5 bases; unmatched junction bases: 5. The CDR3 reads CASSYRLAGVDNEQFF. The CDR3 nucleotides read TGTGCCAGCAGTTATCGACTAGCGGGGGTAGACAATGAGCAGTTCTTC.

This chain uses TRBV7-2 with TRBJ1-2; no clear D. The germline gives CDR1 SGHTA, CDR2 FQGNSA. The length of the CDR3 is 15 residues. Trimming shortened V by 2 bases and J by 5 bases, and 15 bases separated the two germline ends. In nucleotides, the CDR3 is TGTGCCAGCAGCTTACGGGATGCGTCAGGATATGGCTACACCTTC. Protein: CASSLRDASGYGYTF.

Only a few counts were recorded for this clone. The chain has TRBV3-1 (or the pseudogene TRBV3-2) and TRBJ1-2; TRBD1 might be the D (6 bases). Trimming shortened V by 1 base and J by 14 bases, and 11 bases separated the two germline ends. CDR3 length: 11 residues. CDR1 and CDR2 (germline): LGHDT, YNNKEL (reference sequence). CDR3 sequence: CASSQGRTATF. In nucleotides, the CDR3 is TGTGCCAGCAGCCAAGGGCGGACAGCGACCTTC.